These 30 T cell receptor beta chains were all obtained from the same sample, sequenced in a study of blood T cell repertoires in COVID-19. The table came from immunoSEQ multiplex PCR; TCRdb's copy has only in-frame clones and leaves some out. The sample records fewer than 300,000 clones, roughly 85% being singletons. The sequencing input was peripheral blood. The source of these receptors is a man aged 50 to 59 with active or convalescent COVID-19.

The CDR3 nucleotides read TGTGCCAGCAGTTACAGGGCTAGCGGGACCTACGAGCAGTACTTC. This gives the protein CASSYRASGTYEQYF. The chain employs TRBV6-5 and TRBJ2-7; 9 positions match TRBD2. V trimming: 2 bases; J trimming: 2 bases; junction bases outside the gene matches: 4. Per the germline V gene, CDR1 is MNHEY and CDR2 is SVGAGI. The length of the CDR3 is 15 residues.

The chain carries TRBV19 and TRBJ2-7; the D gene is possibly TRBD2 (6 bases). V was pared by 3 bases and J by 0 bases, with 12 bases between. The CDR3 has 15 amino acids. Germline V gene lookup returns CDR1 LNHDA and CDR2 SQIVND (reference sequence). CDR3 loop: CASSMGGALSYEQYF. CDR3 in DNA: TGTGCCAGTAGTATGGGCGGGGCCCTCTCCTACGAGCAGTACTTC.

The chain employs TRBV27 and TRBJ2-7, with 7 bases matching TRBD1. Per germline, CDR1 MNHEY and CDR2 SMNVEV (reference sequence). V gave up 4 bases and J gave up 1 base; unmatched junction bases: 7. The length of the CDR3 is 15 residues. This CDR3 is CASSSRQGYSYEQYF. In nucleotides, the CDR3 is TGTGCCAGCAGTTCACGACAGGGATATTCCTACGAGCAGTACTTC.

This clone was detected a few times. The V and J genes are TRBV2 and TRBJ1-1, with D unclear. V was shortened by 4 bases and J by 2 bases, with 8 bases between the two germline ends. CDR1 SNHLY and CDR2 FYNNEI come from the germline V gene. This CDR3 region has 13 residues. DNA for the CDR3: TGTGCCAGCAGTGGGGCCCTTAACACTGAAGCTTTCTTT. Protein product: CASSGALNTEAFF.

Here the CDR3 DNA reads TGTGCCAGCAGCCAAGAGACAGTACAGAATCAACATGGCTACACCTTC. The encoded protein is CASSQETVQNQHGYTF. V and J are TRBV4-2 and TRBJ1-2, with D possibly matching TRBD1 (5 bases). The V end lost 0 bases, the J end lost 6 bases, and 17 bases lay between the germline ends. The germline V gene has CDR1 LGHNA and CDR2 YNFKEQ. The CDR3 spans 16 residues.

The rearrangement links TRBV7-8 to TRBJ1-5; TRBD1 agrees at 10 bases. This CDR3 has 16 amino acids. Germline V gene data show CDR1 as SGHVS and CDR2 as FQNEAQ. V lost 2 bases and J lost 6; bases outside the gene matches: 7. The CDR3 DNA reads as TGTGCCAGCAGCTTATCACGGGACAGGGGTAGTCAGCCCCAGCATTTT. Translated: CASSLSRDRGSQPQHF.

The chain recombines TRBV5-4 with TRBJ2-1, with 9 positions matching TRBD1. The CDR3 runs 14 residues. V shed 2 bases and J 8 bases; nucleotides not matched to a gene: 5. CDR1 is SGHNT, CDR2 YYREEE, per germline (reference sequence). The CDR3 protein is CASSLRDREDEQFF. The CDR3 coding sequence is TGTGCCAGCAGCTTACGGGACAGGGAGGATGAGCAGTTCTTC.

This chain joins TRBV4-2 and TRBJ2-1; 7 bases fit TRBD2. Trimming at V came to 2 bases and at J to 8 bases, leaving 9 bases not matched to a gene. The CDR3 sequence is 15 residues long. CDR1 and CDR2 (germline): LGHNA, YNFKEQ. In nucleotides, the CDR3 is TGTGCCAGCAGCCAACGACTCCAACGGGGGGATGAGCAGTTCTTC. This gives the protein CASSQRLQRGDEQFF.

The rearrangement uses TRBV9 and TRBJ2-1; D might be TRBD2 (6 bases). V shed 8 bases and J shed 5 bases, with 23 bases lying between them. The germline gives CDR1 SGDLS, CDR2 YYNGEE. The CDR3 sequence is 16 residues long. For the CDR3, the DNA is TGTGCCAGTACTCGCGAACCGGGACTTCTCAACAATGAGCAGTTCTTC. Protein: CASTREPGLLNNEQFF.

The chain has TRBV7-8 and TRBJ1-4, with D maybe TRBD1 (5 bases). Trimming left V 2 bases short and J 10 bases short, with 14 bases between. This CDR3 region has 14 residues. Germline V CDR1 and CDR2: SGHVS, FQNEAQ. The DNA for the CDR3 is TGTGCCAGCAGCTTACAATCGGGGCGGGGAAAACTGTTTTTT. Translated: CASSLQSGRGKLFF.

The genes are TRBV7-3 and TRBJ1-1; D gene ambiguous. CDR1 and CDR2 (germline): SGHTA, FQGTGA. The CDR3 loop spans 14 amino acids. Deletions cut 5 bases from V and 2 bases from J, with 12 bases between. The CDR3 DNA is TGTGCCAGCAGCCCATCATCGGGAAACACTGAAGCTTTCTTT. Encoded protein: CASSPSSGNTEAFF. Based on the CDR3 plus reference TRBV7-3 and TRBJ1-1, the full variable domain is GAGVSQTPSNKVTEKGKYVELRCDPISGHTALYWYRQSLGQGPEFLIYFQGTGAADDSGLPNDRFFAVRPEGSVSTLKIQRTERGDSAVYLCASSPSSGNTEAFFGQGTRLTVV.

The CDR3 spells CASHQGNTEAFF. The CDR3 DNA reads TGTGCCAGCCATCAGGGGAACACTGAAGCTTTCTTT. The genes are TRBV28 and TRBJ1-1; weak D call: TRBD1 (5 bases). The length of the CDR3 is 12 residues. V dropped 8 bases and J dropped 1 base, with 8 bases sitting between them. Looked up from germline, CDR1 is MDHEN and CDR2 is SYDVKM.

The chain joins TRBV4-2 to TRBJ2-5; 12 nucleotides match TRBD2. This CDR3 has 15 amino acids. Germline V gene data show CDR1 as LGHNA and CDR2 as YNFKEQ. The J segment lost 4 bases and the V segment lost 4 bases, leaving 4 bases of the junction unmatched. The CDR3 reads CASSPSGRAGETQYF. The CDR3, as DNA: TGTGCCAGCAGCCCTAGCGGGAGGGCCGGAGAGACCCAGTACTTC.

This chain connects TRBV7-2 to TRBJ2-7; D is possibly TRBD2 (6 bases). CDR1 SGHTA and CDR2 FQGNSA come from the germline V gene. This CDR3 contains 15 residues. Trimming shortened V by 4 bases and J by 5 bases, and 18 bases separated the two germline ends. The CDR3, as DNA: TGTGCCAGCAGCTCCCCGGGGGATACCTTACACGAGCAGTACTTC. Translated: CASSSPGDTLHEQYF.

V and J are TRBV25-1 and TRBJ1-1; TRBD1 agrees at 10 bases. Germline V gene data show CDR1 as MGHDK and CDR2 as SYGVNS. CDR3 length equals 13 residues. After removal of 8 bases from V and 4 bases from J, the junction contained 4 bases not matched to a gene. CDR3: CASGGQGLTEAFF. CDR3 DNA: TGTGCCAGCGGGGGACAGGGGCTCACTGAAGCTTTCTTT.

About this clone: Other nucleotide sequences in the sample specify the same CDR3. The CDR3 sequence: CASSFQGTTEAFF. As DNA, the CDR3 is TGTGCCAGCAGTTTTCAGGGGACCACTGAAGCTTTCTTT. J is TRBJ1-1 and V is TRBV12-3 or TRBV12-4; tentative D call: TRBD1 (6 bases). The CDR3 runs 13 residues. V was shortened by 3 bases and J by 4 bases, with 9 bases between the two germline ends.

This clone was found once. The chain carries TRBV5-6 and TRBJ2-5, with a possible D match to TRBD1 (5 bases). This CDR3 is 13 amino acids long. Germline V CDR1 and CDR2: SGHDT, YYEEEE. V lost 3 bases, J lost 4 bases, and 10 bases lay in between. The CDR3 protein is CASSSIGVETQYF. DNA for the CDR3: TGTGCCAGCAGCTCAATAGGGGTAGAGACCCAGTACTTC.

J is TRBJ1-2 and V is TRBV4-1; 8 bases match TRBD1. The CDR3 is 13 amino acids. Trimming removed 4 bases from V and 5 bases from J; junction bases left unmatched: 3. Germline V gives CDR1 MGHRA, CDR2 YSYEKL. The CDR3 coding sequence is TGCGCCAGCAGCCCCCGGACAGGGTATGGCTACACCTTC. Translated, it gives CASSPRTGYGYTF.

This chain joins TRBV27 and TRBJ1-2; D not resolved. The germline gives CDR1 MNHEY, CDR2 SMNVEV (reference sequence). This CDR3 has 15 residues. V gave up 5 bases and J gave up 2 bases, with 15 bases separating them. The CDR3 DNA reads TGTGCCAGCAGTACCCGACGGAGTATAAACTATGGCTACACCTTC. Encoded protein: CASSTRRSINYGYTF.

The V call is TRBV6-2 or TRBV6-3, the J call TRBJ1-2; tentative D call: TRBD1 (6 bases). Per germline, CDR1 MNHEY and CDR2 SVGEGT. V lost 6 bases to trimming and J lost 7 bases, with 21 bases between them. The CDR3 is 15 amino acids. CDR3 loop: CASSPLDSRRGGYTF. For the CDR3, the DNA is TGTGCCAGCAGCCCCCTGGACAGCCGACGAGGTGGCTACACCTTC.

The CDR3 here is CASSQEWAAGGPGEQYF. The DNA for the CDR3 is TGCGCCAGCAGCCAAGAATGGGCAGCGGGAGGGCCGGGCGAGCAGTACTTC. The chain couples TRBV4-1 to TRBJ2-7; 10 nucleotides align to TRBD2. The germline gives CDR1 MGHRA, CDR2 YSYEKL. This CDR3 contains 17 residues. V lost 0 bases, J lost 6 bases, and 11 bases stayed unmatched.

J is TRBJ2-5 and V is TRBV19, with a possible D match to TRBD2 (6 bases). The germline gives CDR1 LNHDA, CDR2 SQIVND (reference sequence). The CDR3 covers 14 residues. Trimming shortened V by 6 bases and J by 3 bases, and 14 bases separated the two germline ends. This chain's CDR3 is CASSSLGEEETQYF. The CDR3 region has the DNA TGTGCCAGTAGCAGCTTGGGGGAGGAAGAGACCCAGTACTTC.

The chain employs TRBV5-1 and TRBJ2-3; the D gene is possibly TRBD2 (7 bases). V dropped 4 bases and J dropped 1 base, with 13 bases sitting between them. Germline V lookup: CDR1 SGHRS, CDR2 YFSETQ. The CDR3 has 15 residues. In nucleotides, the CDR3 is TGCGCCAGCAGCGGAACAGGGAGGGGCACAGATACGCAGTATTTT. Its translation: CASSGTGRGTDTQYF.

The CDR3 nucleotides read TGTGCCAGCAGGGACAGGGTTGGTAATTCACCCCTCCACTTT. Its translation: CASRDRVGNSPLHF. This chain uses TRBV2 with TRBJ1-6, with 8 bases lining up with TRBD1. V was pared by 6 bases and J by 6 bases, with 4 bases of the junction left unmatched. CDR1 and CDR2 (germline): SNHLY, FYNNEI. The CDR3 contains 14 residues.

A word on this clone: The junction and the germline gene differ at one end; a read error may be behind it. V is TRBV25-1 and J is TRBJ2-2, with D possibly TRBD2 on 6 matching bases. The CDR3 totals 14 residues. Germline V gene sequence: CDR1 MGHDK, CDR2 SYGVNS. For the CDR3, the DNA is TGTGCCAGCACTGAAGGAGGGACGGGCGGGGAGCTGTTTTTT. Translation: CASTEGGTGGELFF.

CDR3 sequence: CATSRDGTGVGSPLHF. In DNA form, the CDR3 reads TGTGCCACCAGCAGAGACGGAACAGGGGTGGGTTCACCCCTCCACTTT. The rearrangement joins TRBV15 to TRBJ1-6, with 7 bases aligning to TRBD1. The CDR3 has 16 amino acids. The J segment lost 9 bases and the V segment lost 0 bases, leaving 8 bases of the junction unmatched. In germline, CDR1 is LNHNV, CDR2 YYDKDF (reference sequence).

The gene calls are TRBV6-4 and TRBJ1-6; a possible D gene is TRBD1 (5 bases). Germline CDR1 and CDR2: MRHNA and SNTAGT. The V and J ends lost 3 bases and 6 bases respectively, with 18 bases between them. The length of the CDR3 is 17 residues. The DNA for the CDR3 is TGTGCCAGCAGTGATGCGTTGGGACTACGAGGTAATTCACCCCTCCACTTT. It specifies CASSDALGLRGNSPLHF.

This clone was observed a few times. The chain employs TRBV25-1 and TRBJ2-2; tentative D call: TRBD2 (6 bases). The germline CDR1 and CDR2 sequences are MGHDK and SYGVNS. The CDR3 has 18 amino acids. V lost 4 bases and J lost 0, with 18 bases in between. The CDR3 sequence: CASSVSRAGGSNTGELFF. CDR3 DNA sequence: TGTGCCAGCAGTGTATCCAGAGCGGGCGGATCGAACACCGGGGAGCTGTTTTTT.

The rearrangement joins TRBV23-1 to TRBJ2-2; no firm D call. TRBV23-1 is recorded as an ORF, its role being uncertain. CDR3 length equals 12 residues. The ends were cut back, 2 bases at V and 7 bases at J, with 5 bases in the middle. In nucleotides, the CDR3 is TGCGCCAGCAGTCAAACAGACGGGGAGCTGTTTTTT. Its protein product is CASSQTDGELFF.

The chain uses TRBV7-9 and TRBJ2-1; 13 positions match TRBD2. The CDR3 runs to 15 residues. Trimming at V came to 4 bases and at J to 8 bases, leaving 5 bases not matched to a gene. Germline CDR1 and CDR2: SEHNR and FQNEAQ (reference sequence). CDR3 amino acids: CASSWTSGREDEQFF. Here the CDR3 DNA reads TGTGCCAGCAGCTGGACTAGCGGGAGAGAGGATGAGCAGTTCTTC.